The 5 T cell receptor beta chains listed next were all sequenced from one sample in a study of patients and donors after allogeneic stem cell transplantation. TCRdb reprocessed the RT-PCR reads with MiXCR, giving one entry per CDR3 protein. The data hold more than 850,000 distinct CDR3 sequences, with around 17% observed a single time. The sample consisted of blood, either unsorted or a sorted T cell fraction (not recorded which). The source is a human donor who was either an allogeneic HSCT recipient or a stem cell or donor lymphocyte infusion donor (not recorded which). It is not recorded whose cells these are; they may come from a transplant donor.

This clonotype was detected a few times. The rearrangement uses TRBV11-2 and TRBJ2-3; 10 nucleotides line up with TRBD2. Germline CDR1 SGHAT, CDR2 FQNNGV. J was trimmed by 1 base and V by 5 bases; bases with no gene match: 6. This CDR3 is 16 amino acids long. The CDR3 protein is CASSEILAGGTDTQYF. CDR3 coding DNA: TGTGCCAGCAGCGAAATCCTAGCGGGGGGCACAGATACGCAGTATTTT.

This clonotype has only a few counts. The gene calls are TRBV2 and TRBJ2-7; no definite D call. The CDR3 covers 14 residues. CDR1 and CDR2 from the germline V gene are SNHLY and FYNNEI. V shed 5 bases and J shed 2 bases, with 13 bases lying between them. CDR3 region: CASSPLAGPYEQYF. As DNA, the CDR3 is TGTGCCAGCAGTCCCTTAGCAGGACCCTACGAGCAGTACTTC.

This clonotype was seen more than once but under ten times. The chain is built from TRBV20-1 and TRBJ1-2; 8 bases agree with TRBD1. V lost 3 bases, J lost 4 bases, and 7 bases stayed unmatched. CDR3 size: 14 residues. Germline-derived CDR1 and CDR2 are DFQATT and SNEGSKA (reference sequence). The CDR3 loop is CSASQQGDTYGYTF. The CDR3 bases are TGCAGTGCTAGTCAACAGGGGGATACCTATGGCTACACCTTC.

This clonotype was recorded at least ten times. The chain links TRBV12-3 or TRBV12-4 to TRBJ2-7; 9 bases line up with TRBD2. V dropped 5 bases and J dropped 4; count of bases not matched to a gene: 6. There are 14 residues in the CDR3. The CDR3, as DNA: TGTGCCAGCAGTCGACTAGCGGAACTATACGAGCAGTACTTC. Its translation is CASSRLAELYEQYF.

The rearrangement joins TRBV7-2 to TRBJ1-2; D may be TRBD1 (6 bases). Germline CDR1 SGHTA, CDR2 FQGNSA. V was clipped by 2 bases and J by 1 base, with 17 bases between them. This CDR3 spans 17 amino acids. The CDR3 loop is CASSLWRDTFLNYGYTF. In DNA form, the CDR3 reads TGTGCCAGCAGCTTATGGCGGGACACATTTCTTAACTATGGCTACACCTTC.